Sequencing of this T cell receptor beta chain was carried out in a study of cytomegalovirus exposure and HLA in healthy donors. This PCR relied on a set of 60 Vbeta primers and 13 Jbeta primers. The protocol was immunoSEQ multiplex PCR, while the TCRdb copy is restricted to in-frame clones and leaves out a portion. The sample gives approximately 100,000 clones, roughly 85% of which show up once; 2.5% to 3.5% is in the top ten. The germline V gene encodes CDR1 SGHRS and CDR2 YFSETQ. The CDR3 is 17 residues long. The V end was cut by 0 bases, the J end by 0 bases, with 13 bases between. This chain connects TRBV5-1 to TRBJ2-4; D uncertain. This TCR derives from a woman in her thirties or forties in good health and CMV-seronegative. Sequencing was performed on PBMCs. The CDR3 loop is CASSLGSAELAKNIQYF. For the CDR3, the DNA is TGCGCCAGCAGCTTGGGTTCGGCGGAACTAGCCAAAAACATTCAGTACTTC. Using reference TRBV5-1 and TRBJ2-4 for the parts outside the CDR3, the full variable domain is KAGVTQTPRYLIKTRGQQVTLSCSPISGHRSVSWYQQTPGQGLQFLFEYFSETQRNKGNFPGRFSGRQFSNSRSEMNVSTLELGDSALYLCASSLGSAELAKNIQYFGAGTRLSVL.